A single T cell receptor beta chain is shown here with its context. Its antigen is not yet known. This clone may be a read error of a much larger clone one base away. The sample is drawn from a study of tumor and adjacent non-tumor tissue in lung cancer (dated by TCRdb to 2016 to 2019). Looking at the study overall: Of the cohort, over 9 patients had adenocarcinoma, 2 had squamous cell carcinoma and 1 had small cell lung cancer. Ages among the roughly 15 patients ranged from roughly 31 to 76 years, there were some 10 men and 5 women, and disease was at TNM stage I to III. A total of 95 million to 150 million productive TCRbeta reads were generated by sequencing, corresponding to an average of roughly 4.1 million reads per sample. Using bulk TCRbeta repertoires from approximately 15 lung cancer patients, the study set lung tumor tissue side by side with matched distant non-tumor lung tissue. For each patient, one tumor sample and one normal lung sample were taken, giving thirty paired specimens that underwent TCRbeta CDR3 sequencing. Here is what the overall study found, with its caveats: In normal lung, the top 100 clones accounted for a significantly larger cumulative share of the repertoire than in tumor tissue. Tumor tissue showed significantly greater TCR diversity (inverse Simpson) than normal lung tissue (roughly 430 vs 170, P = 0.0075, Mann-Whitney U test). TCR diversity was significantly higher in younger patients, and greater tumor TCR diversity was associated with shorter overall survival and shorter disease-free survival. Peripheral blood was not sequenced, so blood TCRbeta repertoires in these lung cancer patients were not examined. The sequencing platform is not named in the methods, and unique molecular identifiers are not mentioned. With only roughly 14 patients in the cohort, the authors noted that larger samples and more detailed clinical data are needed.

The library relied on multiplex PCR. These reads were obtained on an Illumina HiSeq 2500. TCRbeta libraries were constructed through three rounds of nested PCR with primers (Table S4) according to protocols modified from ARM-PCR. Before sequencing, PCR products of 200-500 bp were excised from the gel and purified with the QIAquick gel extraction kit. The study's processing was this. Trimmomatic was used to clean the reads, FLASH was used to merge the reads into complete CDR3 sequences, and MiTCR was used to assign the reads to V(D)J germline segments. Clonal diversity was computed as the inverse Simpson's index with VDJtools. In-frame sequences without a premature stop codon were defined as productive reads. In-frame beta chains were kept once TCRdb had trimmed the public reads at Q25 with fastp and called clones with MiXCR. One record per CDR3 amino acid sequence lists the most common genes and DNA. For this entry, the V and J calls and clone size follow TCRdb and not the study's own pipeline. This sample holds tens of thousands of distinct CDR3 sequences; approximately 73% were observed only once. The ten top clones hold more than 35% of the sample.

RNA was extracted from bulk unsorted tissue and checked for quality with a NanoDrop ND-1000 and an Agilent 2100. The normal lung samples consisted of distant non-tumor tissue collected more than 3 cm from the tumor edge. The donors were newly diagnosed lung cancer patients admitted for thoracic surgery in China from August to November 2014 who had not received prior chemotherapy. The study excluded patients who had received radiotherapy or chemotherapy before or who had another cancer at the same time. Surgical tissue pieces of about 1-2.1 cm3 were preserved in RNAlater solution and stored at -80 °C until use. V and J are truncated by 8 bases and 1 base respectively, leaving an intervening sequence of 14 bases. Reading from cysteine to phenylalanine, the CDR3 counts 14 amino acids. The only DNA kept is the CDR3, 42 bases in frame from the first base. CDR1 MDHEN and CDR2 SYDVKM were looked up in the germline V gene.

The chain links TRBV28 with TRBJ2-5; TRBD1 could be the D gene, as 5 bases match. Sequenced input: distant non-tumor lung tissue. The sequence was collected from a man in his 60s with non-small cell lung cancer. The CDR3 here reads CASQADRPQETQYF. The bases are TGTGCCAGCCAAGCCGACAGACCCCAAGAGACCCAGTACTTC.